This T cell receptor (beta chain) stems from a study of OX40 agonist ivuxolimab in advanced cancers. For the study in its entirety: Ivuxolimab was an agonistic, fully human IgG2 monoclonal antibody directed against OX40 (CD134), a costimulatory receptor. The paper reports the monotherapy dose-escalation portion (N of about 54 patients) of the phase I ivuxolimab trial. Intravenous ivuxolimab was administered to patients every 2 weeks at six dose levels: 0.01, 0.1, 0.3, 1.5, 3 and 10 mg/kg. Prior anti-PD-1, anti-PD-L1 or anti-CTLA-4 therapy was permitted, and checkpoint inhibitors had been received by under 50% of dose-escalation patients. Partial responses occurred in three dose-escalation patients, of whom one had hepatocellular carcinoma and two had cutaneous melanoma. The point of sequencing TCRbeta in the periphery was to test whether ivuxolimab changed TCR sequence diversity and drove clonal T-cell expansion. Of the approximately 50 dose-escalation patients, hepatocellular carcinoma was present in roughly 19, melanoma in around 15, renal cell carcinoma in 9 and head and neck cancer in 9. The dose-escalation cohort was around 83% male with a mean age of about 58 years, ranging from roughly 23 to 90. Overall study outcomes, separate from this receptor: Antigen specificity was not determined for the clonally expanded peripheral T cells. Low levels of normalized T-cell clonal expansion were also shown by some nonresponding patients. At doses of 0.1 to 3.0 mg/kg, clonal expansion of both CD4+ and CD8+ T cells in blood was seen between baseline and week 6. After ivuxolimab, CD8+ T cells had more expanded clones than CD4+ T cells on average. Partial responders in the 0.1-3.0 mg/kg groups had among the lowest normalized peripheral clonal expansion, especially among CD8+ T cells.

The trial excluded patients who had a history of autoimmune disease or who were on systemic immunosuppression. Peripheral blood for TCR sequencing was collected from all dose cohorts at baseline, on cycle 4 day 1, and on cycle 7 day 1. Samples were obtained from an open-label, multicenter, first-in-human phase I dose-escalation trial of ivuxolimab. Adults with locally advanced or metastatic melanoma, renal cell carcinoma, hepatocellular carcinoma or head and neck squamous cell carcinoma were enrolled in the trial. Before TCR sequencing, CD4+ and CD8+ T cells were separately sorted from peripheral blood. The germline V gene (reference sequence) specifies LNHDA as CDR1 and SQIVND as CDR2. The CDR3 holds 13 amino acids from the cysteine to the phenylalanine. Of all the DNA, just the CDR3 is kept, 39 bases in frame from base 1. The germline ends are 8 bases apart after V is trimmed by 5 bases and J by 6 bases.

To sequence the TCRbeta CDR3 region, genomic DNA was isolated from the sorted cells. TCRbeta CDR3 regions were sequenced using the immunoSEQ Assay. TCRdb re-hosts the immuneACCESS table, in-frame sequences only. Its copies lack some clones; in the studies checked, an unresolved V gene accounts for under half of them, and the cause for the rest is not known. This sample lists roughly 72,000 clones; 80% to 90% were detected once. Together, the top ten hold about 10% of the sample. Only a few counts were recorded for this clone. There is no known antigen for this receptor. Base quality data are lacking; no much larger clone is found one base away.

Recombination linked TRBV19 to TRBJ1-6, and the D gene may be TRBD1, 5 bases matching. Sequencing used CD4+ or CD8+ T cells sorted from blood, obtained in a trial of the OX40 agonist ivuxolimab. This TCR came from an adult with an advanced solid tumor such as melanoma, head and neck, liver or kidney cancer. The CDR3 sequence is CASSWGTNSPLHF. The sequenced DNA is TGTGCCAGTAGTTGGGGGACTAATTCACCCCTCCACTTT.